This record concerns one T cell receptor (beta chain) sequence. The sample holds a few counts of this clonotype. Its binding antigen is unknown. Base qualities are missing; no much larger clone stands one base away. With the library built for alpha chains, this beta chain is off target and its frequency is not meaningful. This sample was included in a study of spatial heterogeneity in lung cancer (dated by TCRdb to between 2018 and 2021). Broadly, across the study: Beta-chain transcripts were consistently detected in greater numbers than alpha-chain transcripts, which likely reflects a higher abundance of beta-chain transcripts. The study quantitatively compared TCR alpha and beta repertoires across multiple tumor regions, matched nontumor lung and blood in non-small cell lung cancer. At surgery, hundreds of tumor regions, approximately 64 matched nontumor lung samples and some 54 PBMC samples were TCR-sequenced for both alpha and beta chains. In the raw uncorrected reads, each unique combination of TCR and UMI appeared on average more than ten times. In tumor regions, TCR transcript counts showed a strong correlation with a T cell transcriptional module score from matched bulk RNA-seq. TCR repertoire features were related to nonsynonymous mutation counts determined by whole-exome sequencing of tumor tissue. The research as a whole found: Counts of ubiquitous and regional expanded TCRs correlated with counts of ubiquitous and regional nonsynonymous mutations, respectively. A correlation was observed between the number of expanded intratumoral alpha and beta TCRs and the tumor nonsynonymous mutation count. TCR-seq coverage of tumor T cells was estimated to be only 7% to 7.5% for alpha chains and 11% to 15% for beta chains. Additional single-cell paired TCR alpha and beta sequencing was considered necessary to confirm, at a functional level, the hypothesis that regional TCRs recognize regional mutations.

Reading the label with the study, this specimen's time point is: sample taken at primary tumor resection. Donors were some 70 patients with early-stage, untreated non-small cell lung cancer from the lung TRACERx cohort. Without any cell sorting, TCR sequencing was performed on whole RNA extracted either from tumor and nontumor lung tissue or from cryopreserved PBMC samples. A patient was chosen for TCR sequencing only when enough RNA was available from at least two tumor regions. Tumor and adjacent nontumor lung specimens were reviewed by a lung pathologist before selection. The library was built by means of 5' RACE. Sequencing used a NextSeq 500. The TCR library protocol attached a unique molecular identifier to each TCR cDNA molecule to allow correction of PCR and sequencing errors. As for the original processing: Decombinator tools were used for TCR identification, UMI-based error correction and CDR3 extraction. Expanded TCRs were defined as those above a frequency of 2 per 1,000, corresponding to the top 1% of the tumor frequency distribution. Expanded tumor TCRs statistically deemed absent (corrected P<0.05) from at least one tumor region were classed as regional, and all other expanded tumor TCRs were classed as ubiquitous. Rényi diversity was computed with the R vegan package after subsampling each repertoire 100 times to 5,000 TCRs. CDR3 similarity networks were constructed using string-kernel similarity of amino acid triplets, with links drawn between CDR3s whose pairwise similarity was above 0.82. TCRdb trimmed the raw reads at Q25, called clones with MiXCR and kept productive beta chains. Every distinct CDR3 protein forms one entry, paired with its most common genes and DNA. What appears here as the V and J calls and clone size reflects TCRdb's work, not the paper's. This sample is represented by over 5,500 distinct CDR3 sequences; more than 12% of them were singletons. More than 9% of the sample belongs to the ten largest clones.

Counted from cysteine to phenylalanine, this CDR3 has 15 amino acids. The read is trimmed to its CDR3 DNA, 45 bases read in frame from base 1. CDR1 and CDR2, looked up from the germline V gene (reference sequence), are LNHNV and YYDKDF. V is clipped by 0 bases and J by 7 bases, and the sequence between their germline boundaries is 16 bases long. This sample comprised lung tumor tissue, obtained at surgery. This receptor was identified in a male donor with early-stage non-small cell lung cancer. In this chain, TRBV15 is recombined with TRBJ2-7, with the D gene tentatively TRBD1 or TRBD2, based on 5 matching bases in each. The CDR3 has the sequence CATSRDGTRGEEQYF. The nucleotides read TGTGCCACCAGCAGAGATGGGACCCGGGGTGAGGAGCAGTACTTC.